Sequencing of this T cell receptor beta chain was carried out in a study of blood T cell repertoires in COVID-19. This CDR3 region has 18 residues. Germline lookup yields CDR1 LNHDA and CDR2 SQIVND (reference sequence). With 4 bases clipped from V and 0 bases from J, the junction kept 9 bases outside the gene matches. The repertoire was sequenced with immunoSEQ multiplex PCR; TCRdb's copy has only in-frame clones and lacks some. The sample shows under 350,000 clones, just over 85% of them seen only once. The rearrangement links TRBV19 to TRBJ1-4; 9 bases line up with TRBD1. This sequence was found in a woman in her forties with acute COVID-19. The sequencing input was PBMCs or T cells enriched from blood (not recorded which). The CDR3 protein is CASSTLTGGFATNEKLFF. CDR3 coding DNA: TGTGCCAGTAGTACCCTGACAGGGGGATTTGCAACTAATGAAAAACTGTTTTTT.